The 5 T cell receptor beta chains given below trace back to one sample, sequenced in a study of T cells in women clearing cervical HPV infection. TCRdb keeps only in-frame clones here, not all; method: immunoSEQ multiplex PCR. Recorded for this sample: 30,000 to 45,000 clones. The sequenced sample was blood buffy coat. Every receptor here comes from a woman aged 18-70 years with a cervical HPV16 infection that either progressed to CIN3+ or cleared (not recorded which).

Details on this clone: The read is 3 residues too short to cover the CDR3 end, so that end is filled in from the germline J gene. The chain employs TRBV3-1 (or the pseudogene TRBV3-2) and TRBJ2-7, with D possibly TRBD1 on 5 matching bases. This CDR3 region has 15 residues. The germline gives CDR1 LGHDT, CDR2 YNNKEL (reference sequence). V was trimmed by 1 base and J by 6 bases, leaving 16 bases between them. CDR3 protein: CASSQAPQGSGEQYF. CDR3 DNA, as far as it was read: TGTGCCAGCAGCCAAGCACCCCAGGGTTCTGGCGAG.

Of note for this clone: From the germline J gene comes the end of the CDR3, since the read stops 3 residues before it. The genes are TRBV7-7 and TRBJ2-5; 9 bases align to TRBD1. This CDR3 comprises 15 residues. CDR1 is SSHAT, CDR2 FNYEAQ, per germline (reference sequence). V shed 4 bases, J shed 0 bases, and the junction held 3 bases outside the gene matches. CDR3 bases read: TGTGCCAGCAGCTCGACAGGGGGTTACCAAGAGACC. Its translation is CASSSTGGYQET. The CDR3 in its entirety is CASSSTGGYQETQYF.

Incomplete CDR3 DNA: TGTGCCAGCACCCCAGGGGGCCCGGAAAAA. Residues: CASTPGGPEK. The CDR3, in full, reads CASTPGGPEKLFF. The chain recombines TRBV7-9 with TRBJ1-4; 8 bases map to TRBD1. The sequenced fragment ends 3 residues before the CDR3 boundary, so the rest is inferred from the germline J gene. Looked up from germline, CDR1 is SEHNR and CDR2 is FQNEAQ (reference sequence). CDR3 length equals 13 residues. V gave up 7 bases and J gave up 8 bases; unmatched junction bases: 6.

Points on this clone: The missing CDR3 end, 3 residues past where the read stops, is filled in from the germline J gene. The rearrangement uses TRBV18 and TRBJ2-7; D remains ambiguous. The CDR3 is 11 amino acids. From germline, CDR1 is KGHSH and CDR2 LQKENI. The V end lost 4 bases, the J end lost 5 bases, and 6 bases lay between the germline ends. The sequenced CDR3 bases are TGTGCCAGCTCACGACAAAACGAG. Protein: CASSRQNE. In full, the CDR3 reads CASSRQNEQYF.

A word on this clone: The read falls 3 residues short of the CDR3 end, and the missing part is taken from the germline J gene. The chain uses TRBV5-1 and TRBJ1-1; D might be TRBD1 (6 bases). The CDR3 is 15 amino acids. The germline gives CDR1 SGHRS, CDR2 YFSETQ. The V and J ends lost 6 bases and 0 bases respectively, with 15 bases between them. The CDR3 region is CASTYQTGMNTEAFF. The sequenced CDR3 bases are TGCGCCAGCACCTACCAGACAGGTATGAACACTGAA. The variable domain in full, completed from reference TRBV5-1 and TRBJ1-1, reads KAGVTQTPRYLIKTRGQQVTLSCSPISGHRSVSWYQQTPGQGLQFLFEYFSETQRNKGNFPGRFSGRQFSNSRSEMNVSTLELGDSALYLCASTYQTGMNTEAFFGQGTRLTVV.